Below, 15 T cell receptor beta chains from the same sample are listed, as sequenced in a study of T cell responses to AZD1222 COVID-19 vaccine. Method: immunoSEQ multiplex PCR; TCRdb's copy keeps in-frame clones and lacks some. The sample lists fewer than 200,000 clones, 70% to 90% occurring once. The sample was peripheral blood, taken 28 days after the second AZD1222 dose. The receptors stem from an adult who received the AZD1222 COVID-19 vaccine.

This chain links TRBV30 with TRBJ2-5; 8 nucleotides agree with TRBD2. The junction had 11 bases not matched to a gene; V was cut back by 3 bases and J by 2 bases. Germline CDR1 and CDR2: GTSNPN and SVGIG (reference sequence). This CDR3 contains 16 residues. This chain's CDR3 is CAWRRRGGRTQETQYF. CDR3 in DNA: TGTGCCTGGAGACGACGGGGGGGCCGTACTCAAGAGACCCAGTACTTC.

The rearrangement uses TRBV7-2 and TRBJ2-7; D unclear. Germline V gives CDR1 SGHTA, CDR2 FQGNSA. Trimming pared 0 bases from V and 5 bases from J, leaving 11 bases between. The length of the CDR3 is 14 residues. CDR3 sequence reads: CASSLAGRVNEQYF. CDR3 bases: TGTGCCAGCAGCTTAGCGGGTAGGGTTAACGAGCAGTACTTC.

This chain links TRBV19 with TRBJ1-1, with 7 positions matching TRBD1. Germline assignment: CDR1 LNHDA and CDR2 SQIVND (reference sequence). The CDR3 loop spans 14 amino acids. After removal of 6 bases from V and 4 bases from J, the junction contained 8 bases not matched to a gene. The CDR3: CASRHPTGLTEAFF. The CDR3 DNA reads as TGTGCCAGTAGGCACCCGACAGGGCTCACTGAAGCTTTCTTT.

This clone was seen only once. The chain couples TRBV14 to TRBJ1-6; D gene unclear. Germline V lookup: CDR1 SGHDN, CDR2 FVKESK. Trimming stripped 1 base from V and 9 bases from J, with 7 bases between. The CDR3 sequence is 13 residues long. The chain's CDR3 is CASSQVWRSPLHF. CDR3 in DNA: TGTGCCAGCAGCCAAGTGTGGCGTTCACCCCTCCACTTT.

This sequence joins TRBV3-1 (or the pseudogene TRBV3-2) and TRBJ1-2, with D uncertain. The CDR3 is made up of 16 amino acids. V lost 0 bases to trimming and J lost 11 bases, with 22 bases between them. Germline assignment: CDR1 LGHDT and CDR2 YNNKEL (reference sequence). The CDR3 loop reads CASSQDPHRGLVLYTF. CDR3 nucleotides: TGTGCCAGCAGCCAAGATCCCCATCGAGGGCTTGTGTTATACACCTTC.

This clone has only a few counts. CDR3 nucleotides: TGCGCCAGCAGCGGAGGCGGCAGGGGGGCGGGTAATGAAAAACTGTTTTTT. It translates to CASSGGGRGAGNEKLFF. The chain joins TRBV5-1 to TRBJ1-4; 7 nucleotides align to TRBD1. The CDR3 runs to 17 residues. CDR1 SGHRS and CDR2 YFSETQ come from the germline V gene. Germline trimming cut 4 bases from V and 4 bases from J; bases unmatched to any gene: 13.

This chain connects TRBV12-3 or TRBV12-4 to TRBJ1-2; D might be TRBD1 (5 bases). V gave up 2 bases and J gave up 7 bases, with 8 bases separating them. The CDR3 has 12 residues. CDR3 bases: TGTGCCAGCAGTTTAAGTGGGGCTGGCTACACCTTC. The encoded protein is CASSLSGAGYTF.

The V call is TRBV6-2 or TRBV6-3, the J call TRBJ1-2; D is possibly TRBD1 (5 bases). CDR1 is MNHEY and CDR2 is SVGEGT in the germline V gene. The CDR3 contains 12 residues. The V gene lost 6 bases and the J gene lost 9 bases, with 14 bases spanning the gap. CDR3 DNA sequence: TGTGCCAGCAGCCCCGGGGGGTTCAGCTACACCTTC. Translating it yields CASSPGGFSYTF.

J is TRBJ1-2 and V is TRBV5-4; 7 positions match TRBD1. The V and J ends lost 4 bases and 6 bases, in that order; junction bases with no gene match: 6. CDR3 length: 13 residues. Germline V CDR1 and CDR2: SGHNT, YYREEE (reference sequence). CDR3 amino acids: CASSMDRKDGYTF. The CDR3 nucleotides are TGTGCCAGCAGCATGGACAGGAAGGATGGCTACACCTTC.

This rearrangement joins TRBV19 to TRBJ1-1; D unclear. The CDR3 is 13 residues long. V was trimmed by 7 bases and J by 4 bases, leaving 13 bases between them. CDR1 and CDR2 (germline): LNHDA, SQIVND (reference sequence). CDR3 in amino acids: CASKVKMGTEAFF. Here the CDR3 DNA reads TGTGCCAGTAAGGTAAAAATGGGCACTGAAGCTTTCTTT.

The V call is TRBV18, the J call TRBJ1-2; 10 bases are a match to TRBD1. Looked up from germline, CDR1 is KGHSH and CDR2 is LQKENI. Germline trimming cut 6 bases from V and 6 bases from J; bases unmatched to any gene: 7. The CDR3 runs 14 residues. CDR3 amino acids: CASSPGQGLDGYTF. The CDR3 DNA is TGTGCCAGCTCTCCGGGACAGGGGTTAGATGGCTACACCTTC.

CDR3 coding DNA: TGTGCCAGCAGTTCAGGAGCGGACACTGAAGCTTTCTTT. Encoded protein: CASSSGADTEAFF. The chain uses TRBV12-3 or TRBV12-4 and TRBJ1-1; D not certain. CDR3 size: 13 residues. Trimming removed 4 bases at V and 3 bases at J, with 9 bases between.

The chain carries TRBV5-4 and TRBJ1-2; possible D gene TRBD1, 6 bases. The ends were cut back, 4 bases at V and 3 bases at J, with 13 bases in the middle. Per the germline V gene, CDR1 is SGHNT and CDR2 is YYREEE (reference sequence). The CDR3 runs 14 residues. The CDR3 protein is CASSHVQGDYGYTF. The CDR3 nucleotides read TGTGCCAGCAGCCATGTACAGGGCGACTATGGCTACACCTTC.

V usage is TRBV9 and J usage is TRBJ2-1; D is perhaps TRBD2 (7 bases). Per the germline V gene, CDR1 is SGDLS and CDR2 is YYNGEE. This CDR3 contains 12 residues. V dropped 8 bases and J dropped 7 bases, with 13 bases sitting between them. The CDR3 DNA follows: TGTGCCAGTGGGGGGGCTTATAATGAGCAGTTCTTC. This gives the protein CASGGAYNEQFF.

The V call is TRBV20-1, the J call TRBJ2-5, with D uncertain. Germline assignment: CDR1 DFQATT and CDR2 SNEGSKA (reference sequence). Trimming removed 3 bases at V and 2 bases at J, with 7 bases between. CDR3 length equals 12 residues. Here the CDR3 reads CSASDRQETQYF. In DNA form, the CDR3 reads TGCAGTGCTAGTGATAGGCAAGAGACCCAGTACTTC.